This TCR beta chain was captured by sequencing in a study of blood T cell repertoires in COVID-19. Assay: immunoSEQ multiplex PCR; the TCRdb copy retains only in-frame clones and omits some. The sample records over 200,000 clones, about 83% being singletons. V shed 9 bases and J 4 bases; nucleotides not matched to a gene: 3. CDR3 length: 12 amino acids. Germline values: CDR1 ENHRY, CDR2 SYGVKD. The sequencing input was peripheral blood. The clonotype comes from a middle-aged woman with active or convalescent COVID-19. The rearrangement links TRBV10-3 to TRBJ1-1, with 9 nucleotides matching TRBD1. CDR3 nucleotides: TGTGCCATTCGGGACAGGGTCACTGAAGCTTTCTTT. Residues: CAIRDRVTEAFF.